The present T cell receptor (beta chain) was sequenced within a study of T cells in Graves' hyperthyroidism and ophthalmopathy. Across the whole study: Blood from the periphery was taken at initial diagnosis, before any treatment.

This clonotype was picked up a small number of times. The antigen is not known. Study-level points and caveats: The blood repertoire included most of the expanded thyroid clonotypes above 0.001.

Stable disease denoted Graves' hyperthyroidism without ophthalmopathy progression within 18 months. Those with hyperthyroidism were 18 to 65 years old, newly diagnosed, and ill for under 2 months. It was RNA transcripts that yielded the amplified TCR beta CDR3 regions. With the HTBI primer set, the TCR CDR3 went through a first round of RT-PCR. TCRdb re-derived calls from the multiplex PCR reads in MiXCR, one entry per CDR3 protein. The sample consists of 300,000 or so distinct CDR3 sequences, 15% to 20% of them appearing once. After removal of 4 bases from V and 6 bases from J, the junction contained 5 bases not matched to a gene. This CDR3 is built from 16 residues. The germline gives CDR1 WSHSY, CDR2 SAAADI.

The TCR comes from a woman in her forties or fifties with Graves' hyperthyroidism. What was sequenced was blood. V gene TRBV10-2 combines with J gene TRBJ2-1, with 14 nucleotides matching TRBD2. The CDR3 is CASSVSGTSGGNEQFF. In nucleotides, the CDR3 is TGCGCCAGCAGTGTCTCCGGGACTAGCGGGGGCAATGAGCAGTTCTTC.